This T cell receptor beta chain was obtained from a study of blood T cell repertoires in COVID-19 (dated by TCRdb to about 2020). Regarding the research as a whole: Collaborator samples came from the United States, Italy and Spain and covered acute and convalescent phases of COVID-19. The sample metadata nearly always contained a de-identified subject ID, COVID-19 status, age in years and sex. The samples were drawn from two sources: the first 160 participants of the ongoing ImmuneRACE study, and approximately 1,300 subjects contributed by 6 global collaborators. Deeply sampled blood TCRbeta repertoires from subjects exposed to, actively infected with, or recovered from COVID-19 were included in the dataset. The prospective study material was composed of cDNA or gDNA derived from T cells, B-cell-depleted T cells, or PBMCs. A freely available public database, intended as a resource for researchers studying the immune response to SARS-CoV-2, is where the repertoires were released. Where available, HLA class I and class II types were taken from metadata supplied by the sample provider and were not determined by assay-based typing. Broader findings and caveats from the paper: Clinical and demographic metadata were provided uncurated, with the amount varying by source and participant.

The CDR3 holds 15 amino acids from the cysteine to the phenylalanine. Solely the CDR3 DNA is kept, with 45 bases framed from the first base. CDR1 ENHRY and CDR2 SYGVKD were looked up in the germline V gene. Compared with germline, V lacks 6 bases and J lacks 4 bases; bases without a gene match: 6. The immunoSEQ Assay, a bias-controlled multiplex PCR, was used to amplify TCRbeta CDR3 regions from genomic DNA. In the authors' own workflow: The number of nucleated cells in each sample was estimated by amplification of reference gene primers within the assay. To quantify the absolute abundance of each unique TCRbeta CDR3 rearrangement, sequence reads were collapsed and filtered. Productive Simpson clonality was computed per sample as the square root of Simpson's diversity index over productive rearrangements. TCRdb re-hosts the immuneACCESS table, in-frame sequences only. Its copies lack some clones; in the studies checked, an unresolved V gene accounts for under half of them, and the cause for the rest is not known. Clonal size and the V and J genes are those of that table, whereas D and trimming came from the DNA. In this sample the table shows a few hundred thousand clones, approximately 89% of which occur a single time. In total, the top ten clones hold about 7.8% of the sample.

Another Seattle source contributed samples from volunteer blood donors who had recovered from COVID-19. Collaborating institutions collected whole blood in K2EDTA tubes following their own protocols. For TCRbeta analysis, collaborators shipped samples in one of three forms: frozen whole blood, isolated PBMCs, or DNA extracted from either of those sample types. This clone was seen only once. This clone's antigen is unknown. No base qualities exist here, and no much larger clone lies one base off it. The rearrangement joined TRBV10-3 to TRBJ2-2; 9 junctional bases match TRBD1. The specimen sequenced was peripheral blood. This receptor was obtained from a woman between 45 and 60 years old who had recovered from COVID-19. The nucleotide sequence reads TGTGCCATCAGCCCCGGGACAGGGAGCACCGGGGAGCTGTTTTTT. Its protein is CAISPGTGSTGELFF.